This TCR beta chain came from a study of blood T cell repertoires in COVID-19. CDR1 SGHAT and CDR2 FQNNGV come from the germline V gene. CDR3 length: 12 amino acids. V shed 5 bases and J shed 8 bases, with 10 bases lying between them. This clone came up once. In the authors' workflow: Reference gene primer amplification gave nucleated cell count estimates. Only in-frame clones appear in the TCRdb table, and some are missing; sequencing was by immunoSEQ multiplex PCR. The DNA gave D and trimming, while V, J and clone size come from that table. The profile shows approximately 200,000 clones, around 95% of them singletons.

The receptor was isolated from a man under 40 with COVID-19, enrolled during active disease. Specimen: peripheral blood. V is TRBV11-2 and J is TRBJ2-1; D unresolved. The DNA of the CDR3 is TGTGCCAGCAGCCCGTCTGTCCATGAGCAGTTCTTC. As protein: CASSPSVHEQFF. Complete variable domain (other parts from reference TRBV11-2 and TRBJ2-1): EAGVAQSPRYKIIEKRQSVAFWCNPISGHATLYWYQQILGQGPKLLIQFQNNGVVDDSQLPKDRFSAERLKGVDSTLKIQPAKLEDSAVYLCASSPSVHEQFFGPGTRLTVL.